This T cell receptor beta chain originates from a study of T cell repertoires in cytomegalovirus infection. The overall study: CMV infection and matching HLA type were both indicated by public TCR beta signatures. Findings and limits, study-wide: Summed frequency of shared TCR beta families picked out CMV carriers who also had the relevant HLA. It was HLA-C-restricted CMV-specific TCR beta clonotypes that dominated the response ex vivo.

To note about this clonotype: Its antigen is still unknown. A much larger clone sits a single nucleotide away, making a read error possible.

The CDR3 runs 13 residues. The V gene's germline CDR1 is SGHTA and CDR2 FQGTGA. One entry per CDR3 protein results from TCRdb running MiXCR on the reads. The sample has about 490,000 distinct CDR3 sequences, 15% to 20% seen once. Sequencing was carried out using CD8+ T cells from PBMCs. The chain is built from TRBV7-3 and TRBJ1-3; D is undetermined. The sequence was collected from a human donor in good health (CMV status not recorded). Some clones in this sample may be carry-over from other donors' samples. The CDR3 spells CASSLMLGNTICF. As DNA, the CDR3 is TGTGCCAGCAGCTTGATGCTTGGAAACACCATATGTTTT. Looking up the rest from reference TRBV7-3 and TRBJ1-3 gives the full variable domain: GAGVSQTPSNKVTEKGKYVELRCDPISGHTALYWYRQSLGQGPEFLIYFQGTGAADDSGLPNDRFFAVRPEGSVSTLKIQRTERGDSAVYLCASSLMLGNTICFGEGSWLTVV.